The 14 T cell receptor beta chains presented below share a single source sample, sequenced in a study of metastatic and nonmetastatic thyroid tumors. Patients had received no treatment of any kind before thyroid surgery. TCRdb reprocessed the PCR reads using MiXCR. The sample records some 30,000 clones, around a fifth being singletons. The material sequenced was blood. These receptors were collected from a female donor with papillary thyroid cancer or a benign thyroid nodule (not recorded which). Some clones in this sample may be carry-over from other donors' samples.

J is TRBJ1-1 and V is TRBV30, with D perhaps matching TRBD1 (6 bases). CDR1 is GTSNPN and CDR2 is SVGIG in the germline V gene (reference sequence). The CDR3 loop spans 14 amino acids. V was pared by 6 bases and J by 1 base, with 15 bases between. CDR3 DNA sequence: TGTGCCTGCTCCAGGGCAGGGGAGAACACTGAAGCTTTCTTT. Residues: CACSRAGENTEAFF.

The table lists this clone with many counts. The gene calls are TRBV5-4 and TRBJ1-2; 10 bases map to TRBD1. The germline gives CDR1 SGHNT, CDR2 YYREEE (reference sequence). V was clipped by 5 bases and J by 7 bases; unmatched bases: 5. The CDR3 has 13 residues. This chain's CDR3 is CASRTGGDTGYTF. DNA of the CDR3: TGTGCCAGCAGGACAGGGGGCGATACTGGCTACACCTTC.

V and J are TRBV24-1 and TRBJ2-2, with D tentatively TRBD2 (5 bases). This CDR3 is 16 amino acids long. CDR1 KGHDR and CDR2 SFDVKD come from the germline V gene. V lost 4 bases and J lost 0, with 11 bases in between. This chain's CDR3 is CATSDLDGTNTGELFF. For the CDR3, the DNA is TGTGCCACCAGTGACCTCGACGGGACGAACACCGGGGAGCTGTTTTTT.

This clone was observed many times. The rearrangement joins TRBV7-3 to TRBJ2-2; possible D gene TRBD2, 7 bases. The germline CDR1 and CDR2 sequences are SGHTA and FQGTGA. The CDR3 consists of 16 residues. Trimming cost V 6 bases and J 2 bases, with 16 bases left between them. CDR3 sequence reads: CASRKTGGQNTGELFF. The CDR3 nucleotides are TGTGCCAGCAGGAAGACGGGGGGCCAAAACACCGGGGAGCTGTTTTTT.

This clone appeared many times. The chain links TRBV5-1 to TRBJ2-5, with 7 bases aligning to TRBD1. CDR3 length equals 14 residues. Germline CDR1 and CDR2: SGHRS and YFSETQ. V lost 3 bases and J lost 4; bases outside the gene matches: 6. CDR3 nucleotide sequence: TGCGCCAGCAGCTCACAGGGGTCGGGAGAGACCCAGTACTTC. Residues: CASSSQGSGETQYF.

This clone appeared many times. The chain couples TRBV15 to TRBJ1-4; tentatively, D is TRBD1 (6 bases). Trimming removed 0 bases from V and 7 bases from J, with 21 bases in between. Germline V gives CDR1 LNHNV, CDR2 YYDKDF (reference sequence). CDR3 length equals 18 residues. The CDR3, as DNA: TGTGCCACCAGCAGAGATAGTGGGGGCGGTATAGGCGGTGAAAAACTGTTTTTT. Residues: CATSRDSGGGIGGEKLFF.

This clone was picked up many times. Different DNA sequences within this sample yield the same CDR3. The CDR3 protein is CASSLAGDNEQFF. The CDR3 DNA is TGTGCCAGCTCACTAGCGGGGGACAATGAGCAGTTCTTC. This rearrangement joins TRBV18 to TRBJ2-1, with TRBD2 identical over 9 bases. J was trimmed by 5 bases and V by 4 bases; bases with no gene match: 0. The CDR3 sequence is 13 residues long. In germline, CDR1 is KGHSH, CDR2 LQKENI.

This chain joins TRBV6-1 and TRBJ2-3; the D gene is possibly TRBD2 (5 bases). The CDR3 length is 14 residues. V dropped 4 bases and J dropped 2 bases, with 10 bases sitting between them. The germline V gene has CDR1 MNHNS and CDR2 SASEGT. This CDR3 is CASSGERDTDTQYF. In nucleotides, the CDR3 is TGTGCCAGCAGTGGCGAACGGGACACAGATACGCAGTATTTT.

This clone was observed at least ten times. V is TRBV10-3 and J is TRBJ2-3; unclear D gene. The germline gives CDR1 ENHRY, CDR2 SYGVKD. This CDR3 spans 14 amino acids. V was trimmed by 9 bases and J by 6 bases, leaving 19 bases between them. CDR3 protein: CAISDGPGSDTQYF. The CDR3 DNA follows: TGTGCCATTTCTGACGGCCCAGGATCCGATACGCAGTATTTT.

This clone was seen ten or more times. The rearrangement joins TRBV29-1 to TRBJ1-2, with a possible D match to TRBD1 (6 bases). The germline V gene encodes CDR1 SQVTM and CDR2 ANQGSEA. V was pared by 0 bases and J by 4 bases, with 12 bases between. The length of the CDR3 is 14 residues. CDR3 nucleotides: TGCAGCGTTGAAGATTTCGGCAGGGGCTATGGCTACACCTTC. Protein: CSVEDFGRGYGYTF.

This clone has a handful of counts. This sequence joins TRBV29-1 and TRBJ2-7, with TRBD2 matching over 8 bases. With 7 bases clipped from V and 3 bases from J, the junction kept 8 bases outside the gene matches. CDR3 length: 13 amino acids. Germline assignment: CDR1 SQVTM and CDR2 ANQGSEA. CDR3 DNA: TGCAGCGGGGGACTAGGGATGAACTACGAGCAGTACTTC. Its translation is CSGGLGMNYEQYF.

For this clone: Likely a read error: the CDR3 ends without its conserved phenylalanine or tryptophan. The DNA is left out, because the CDR3 cannot be placed on it with certainty; the CDR3 is given as TCRdb lists it. The rearrangement joins TRBV7-3 to TRBJ2-3; the tabulated D call, TRBD1, remains unverified against the DNA. With termini counted, the CDR3 has 15 amino acids. The V gene's germline CDR1 is SGHTA and CDR2 FQGTGA. This CDR3 is CASSKDSYSTDTKYL.

This clone counts as medium-sized. The chain carries TRBV3-1 and TRBJ1-3; D uncertain. Trimming took 4 bases from V and 4 from J, leaving 8 bases between them. The germline V gene has CDR1 LGHDT and CDR2 YNNKEL (reference sequence). This CDR3 is 13 amino acids long. The CDR3 protein is CASSLNPGNTIYF. CDR3 coding DNA: TGTGCCAGCAGCCTTAATCCCGGAAACACCATATATTTT.

This chain connects TRBV11-2 to TRBJ2-7; possible D gene TRBD2, 5 bases. Germline CDR1 and CDR2: SGHAT and FQNNGV. The CDR3 extends over 12 amino acids. Trimming took off 2 bases at V and 5 bases at J, with 7 bases between the two ends. In DNA form, the CDR3 reads TGTGCCAGCAGCTTAACGCGGGACGAGCAGTACTTC. This gives the protein CASSLTRDEQYF. The variable domain in full, with the rest retrieved from reference TRBV11-2 and TRBJ2-7, is EAGVAQSPRYKIIEKRQSVAFWCNPISGHATLYWYQQILGQGPKLLIQFQNNGVVDDSQLPKDRFSAERLKGVDSTLKIQPAKLEDSAVYLCASSLTRDEQYFGPGTRLTVT.